A single sample gave rise to the 17 T cell receptor beta chains below, sequenced in a study of CD8 T cells in ankylosing spondylitis. TCRdb re-called the 5' RACE reads through MiXCR, storing one row per CDR3 protein. There are some 200,000 distinct CDR3 sequences in the sample; 9.5% to 15% occur only once, and 16% lies in the top ten. Sequenced material: blood, either unsorted or a sorted T cell fraction (not recorded which). These TCRs come from a male donor with ankylosing spondylitis or in good health (not recorded which).

This clonotype was recorded many times. This chain connects TRBV7-2 to TRBJ2-7; TRBD2 aligns across 11 bases. Germline-derived CDR1 and CDR2 are SGHTA and FQGNSA. The CDR3 totals 15 residues. Losses at the gene ends were 3 bases for V and 7 bases for J; bases not matched to a gene: 8. In DNA, the CDR3 is TGTGCCAGCAGCTTTTTCCTAGCGGGAGGTTTTGAGCAGTACTTC. This codes for CASSFFLAGGFEQYF.

This clonotype appeared a few times. The J gene is TRBJ2-3, the V gene TRBV19; D is unresolved. This CDR3 is 15 amino acids long. V lost 1 base to trimming and J lost 0 bases, with 8 bases between them. Germline CDR1 LNHDA, CDR2 SQIVND (reference sequence). CDR3 protein: CASSIGARSTDTQYF. CDR3 in DNA: TGTGCCAGTAGTATAGGGGCGCGGAGCACAGATACGCAGTATTTT.

This rearrangement joins TRBV6-2 or TRBV6-3 to TRBJ2-5; perhaps TRBD1 as D (6 bases). Deletions cut 2 bases from V and 9 bases from J, with 22 bases between. The CDR3 has 16 residues. Germline CDR1 and CDR2: MNHEY and SVGEGT. The CDR3 nucleotides are TGTGCCAGCAGTTACAACCCGACAGGCCAGGGTCGGGCCCAGTACTTC. The encoded protein is CASSYNPTGQGRAQYF.

The V call is TRBV6-2 or TRBV6-3, the J call TRBJ2-7, with 11 bases that match TRBD2. The CDR3 sequence is 15 residues long. V trimming: 5 bases; J trimming: 5 bases; junction bases outside the gene matches: 8. Germline V CDR1 and CDR2: MNHEY, SVGEGT. CDR3 sequence: CASSVSGGGSDEQYF. CDR3 bases: TGTGCCAGCAGTGTTAGCGGGGGGGGTTCGGACGAGCAGTACTTC.

The J gene is TRBJ2-1, the V gene TRBV6-1; TRBD1 might be the D (5 bases). The CDR3 consists of 11 residues. Between the trimmed V and J ends, which lost 6 bases and 10 bases, there was a span of 10 bases. The germline V gene encodes CDR1 MNHNS and CDR2 SASEGT. CDR3 coding DNA: TGTGCCAGCAGCCTCTACAGGGAGCAGTTCTTC. Translation gives CASSLYREQFF.

This clonotype occurred many times. The V gene is TRBV6-1, the J gene TRBJ1-5; no clear D. V was trimmed by 1 base and J by 1 base, leaving 8 bases between them. The CDR3 is 15 amino acids. Germline V CDR1 and CDR2: MNHNS, SASEGT. The DNA for the CDR3 is TGTGCCAGCAGTGAAGGGGAAGGAAGCAATCAGCCCCAGCATTTT. Translated: CASSEGEGSNQPQHF.

This clonotype was seen a handful of times. This sequence joins TRBV24-1 and TRBJ1-2; 7 nucleotides align to TRBD1. CDR1 is KGHDR, CDR2 SFDVKD, per germline. The CDR3 runs to 13 residues. Trimming took 3 bases from V and 11 from J; bases not matched to a gene: 8. CDR3 DNA sequence: TGTGCCACCAGTGATGCCGGGACAGACCTGTACACCTTC. It specifies CATSDAGTDLYTF.

The V call is TRBV5-8, the J call TRBJ1-5, with a tentative D call TRBD1 (6 bases). V gave up 2 bases and J gave up 4 bases, with 10 bases separating them. The CDR3 covers 14 residues. Per germline, CDR1 SGHTS and CDR2 YDEGEE. CDR3 sequence (DNA): TGTGCCAGCAGCTTCCAGGGGCTTAATCAGCCCCAGCATTTT. This encodes CASSFQGLNQPQHF.

This clonotype was picked up many times. V is TRBV20-1 and J is TRBJ2-7; 8 nucleotides agree with TRBD1. CDR1 is DFQATT and CDR2 is SNEGSKA in the germline V gene (reference sequence). This CDR3 is 15 amino acids long. V was pared by 0 bases and J by 5 bases, with 9 bases of the junction left unmatched. As DNA, the CDR3 is TGCAGTGCTAGAGATGACAGGGGCGCAATCGACGAGCAGTACTTC. Amino acid sequence: CSARDDRGAIDEQYF.

This chain links TRBV11-2 with TRBJ2-5; tentatively, D is TRBD1 (5 bases). Germline V lookup: CDR1 SGHAT, CDR2 FQNNGV. There are 12 residues in the CDR3. Trimming removed 5 bases from V and 5 bases from J, with 9 bases in between. CDR3 nucleotide sequence: TGTGCCAGCAGCCCAAAGGGGGAGACCCAGTACTTC. It yields the protein CASSPKGETQYF. Supplemented by reference TRBV11-2 and TRBJ2-5, the full variable domain reads EAGVAQSPRYKIIEKRQSVAFWCNPISGHATLYWYQQILGQGPKLLIQFQNNGVVDDSQLPKDRFSAERLKGVDSTLKIQPAKLEDSAVYLCASSPKGETQYFGPGTRLLVL.

This clonotype was picked up many times. This chain links TRBV12-3 or TRBV12-4 with TRBJ2-3; 9 bases match TRBD2. V gave up 5 bases and J gave up 1 base; unmatched junction bases: 4. The CDR3 length is 15 residues. CDR3 bases: TGTGCCAGCAGTGGGGGACTAGCCGGCACAGATACGCAGTATTTT. Translation: CASSGGLAGTDTQYF.

The gene calls are TRBV20-1 and TRBJ2-3; D ambiguous. The CDR3 spans 13 residues. The germline V and J ends were trimmed by 2 bases and 0 bases, with 6 bases remaining between them. CDR1 is DFQATT and CDR2 is SNEGSKA in the germline V gene (reference sequence). The CDR3 loop is CSARSASTDTQYF. The DNA of the CDR3 is TGCAGTGCTAGATCGGCTAGCACAGATACGCAGTATTTT.

A few counts support this clonotype. Here the CDR3 reads CASSSPTSGRGDEQFF. DNA of the CDR3: TGTGCCAGCAGTTCCCCGACTAGCGGGAGAGGAGATGAGCAGTTCTTC. This chain links TRBV27 with TRBJ2-1; TRBD2 agrees at 12 bases. V lost 4 bases, J lost 8 bases, and 9 bases stayed unmatched. The CDR3 length is 16 residues. The germline V gene has CDR1 MNHEY and CDR2 SMNVEV (reference sequence).

This clonotype was seen only a few times. The chain joins TRBV11-2 to TRBJ2-5; D gene uncertain. This CDR3 contains 14 residues. Germline-derived CDR1 and CDR2 are SGHAT and FQNNGV. Trimming took 0 bases from V and 3 from J, leaving 8 bases between them. CDR3 protein: CASSLDYGEETQYF. The DNA of the CDR3 is TGTGCCAGCAGCTTAGATTATGGCGAAGAGACCCAGTACTTC.

This clonotype has just a few counts. The chain is built from TRBV5-1 and TRBJ2-7, with D unresolved. Germline loops: CDR1 SGHRS, CDR2 YFSETQ. The CDR3 length is 15 residues. V was clipped by 4 bases and J by 2 bases, with 16 bases between them. The CDR3 region has the DNA TGCGCCAGCAGCGGTACCTATTTCCTACCCTACGAGCAGTACTTC. It specifies CASSGTYFLPYEQYF.

The V call is TRBV15, the J call TRBJ2-2; perhaps TRBD1 as D (5 bases). The CDR3 contains 15 residues. The germline V gene encodes CDR1 LNHNV and CDR2 YYDKDF (reference sequence). V lost 5 bases, J lost 8 bases, and 18 bases lay in between. The CDR3 region has the DNA TGTGCCACCAGCCCTGAAGCAGGGTTCACTGGGGAGCTGTTTTTT. It translates to CATSPEAGFTGELFF.

V and J are TRBV21-1 and TRBJ1-5; the listed D gene, TRBD1, was not tested against the DNA. TRBV21-1 corresponds to a pseudogene. The CDR3 spans 14 residues. For the CDR3, the DNA is TGTGCCAGCAGCAAAGCCAGGGGAGATCAGCCCCAGCATTTT. As protein: CASSKARGDQPQHF.